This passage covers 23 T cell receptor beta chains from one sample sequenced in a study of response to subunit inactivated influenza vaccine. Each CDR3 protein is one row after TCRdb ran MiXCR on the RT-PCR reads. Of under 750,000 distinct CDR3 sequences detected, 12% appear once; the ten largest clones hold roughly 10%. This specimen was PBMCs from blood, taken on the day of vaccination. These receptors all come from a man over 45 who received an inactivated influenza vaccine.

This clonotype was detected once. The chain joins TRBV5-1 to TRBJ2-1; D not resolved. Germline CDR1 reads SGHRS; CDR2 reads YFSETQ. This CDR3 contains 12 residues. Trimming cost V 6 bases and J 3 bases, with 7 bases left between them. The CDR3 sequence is CASKHGYNEQFF. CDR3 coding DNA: TGCGCCAGCAAGCACGGCTACAATGAGCAGTTCTTC.

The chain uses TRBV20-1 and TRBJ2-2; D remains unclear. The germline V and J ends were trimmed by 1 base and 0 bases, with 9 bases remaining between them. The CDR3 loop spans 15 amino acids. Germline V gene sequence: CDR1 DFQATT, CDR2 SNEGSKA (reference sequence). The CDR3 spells CSARGPISNTGELFF. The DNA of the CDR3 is TGCAGTGCTAGAGGGCCGATATCGAACACCGGGGAGCTGTTTTTT.

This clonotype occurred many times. The CDR3 here is CASSQDLIMGETQYF. The CDR3 nucleotides are TGTGCCAGCAGCCAAGATTTGATCATGGGGGAGACCCAGTACTTC. The V and J genes are TRBV4-2 and TRBJ2-5; D remains ambiguous. Trimming stripped 0 bases from V and 5 bases from J, with 13 bases between. The CDR3 has 15 residues. Germline-derived CDR1 and CDR2 are LGHNA and YNFKEQ.

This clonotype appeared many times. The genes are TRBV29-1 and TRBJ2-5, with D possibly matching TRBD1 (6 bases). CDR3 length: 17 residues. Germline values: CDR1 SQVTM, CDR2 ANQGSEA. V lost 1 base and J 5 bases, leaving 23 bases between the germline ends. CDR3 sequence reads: CSVEAWMWGTPYETQYF. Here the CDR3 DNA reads TGCAGCGTTGAAGCGTGGATGTGGGGGACACCCTATGAGACCCAGTACTTC.

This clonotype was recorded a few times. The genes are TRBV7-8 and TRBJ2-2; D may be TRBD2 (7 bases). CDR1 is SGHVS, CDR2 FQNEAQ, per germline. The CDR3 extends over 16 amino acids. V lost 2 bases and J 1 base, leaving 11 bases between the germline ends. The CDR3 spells CASSLRGAQNTGELFF. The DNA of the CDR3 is TGTGCCAGCAGCTTACGGGGGGCGCAGAACACCGGGGAGCTGTTTTTT.

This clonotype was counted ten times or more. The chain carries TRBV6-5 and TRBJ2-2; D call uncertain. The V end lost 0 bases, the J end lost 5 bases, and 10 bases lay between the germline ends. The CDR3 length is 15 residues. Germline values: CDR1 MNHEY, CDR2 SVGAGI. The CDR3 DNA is TGTGCCAGCAGTTACTCGGTCCTGGGGACCGGGGAGCTGTTTTTT. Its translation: CASSYSVLGTGELFF.

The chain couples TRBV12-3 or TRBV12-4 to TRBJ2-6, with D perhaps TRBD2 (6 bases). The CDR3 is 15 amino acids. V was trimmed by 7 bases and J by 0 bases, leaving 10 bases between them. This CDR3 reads CASMRGLSGANVLTF. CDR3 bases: TGTGCCAGCATGCGGGGCCTCTCTGGGGCCAACGTCCTGACTTTC.

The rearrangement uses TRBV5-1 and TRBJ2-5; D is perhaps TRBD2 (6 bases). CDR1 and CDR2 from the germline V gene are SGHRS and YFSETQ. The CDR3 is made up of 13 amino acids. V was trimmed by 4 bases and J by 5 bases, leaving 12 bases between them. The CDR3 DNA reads TGCGCCAGCAGCGTGAGTGGGGGGGAGACCCAGTACTTC. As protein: CASSVSGGETQYF.

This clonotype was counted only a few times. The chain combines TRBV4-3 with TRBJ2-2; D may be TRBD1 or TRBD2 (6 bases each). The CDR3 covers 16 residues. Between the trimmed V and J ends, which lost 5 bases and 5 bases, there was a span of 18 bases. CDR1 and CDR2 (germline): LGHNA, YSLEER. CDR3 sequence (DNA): TGCGCCAGCAGCTCACGAGGGGGGCGACGGACCGGGGAGCTGTTTTTT. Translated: CASSSRGGRRTGELFF.

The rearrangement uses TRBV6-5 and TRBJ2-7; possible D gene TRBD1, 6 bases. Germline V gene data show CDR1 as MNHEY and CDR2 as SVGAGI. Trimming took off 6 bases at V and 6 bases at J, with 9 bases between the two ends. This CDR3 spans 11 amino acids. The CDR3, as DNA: TGTGCCAGCAGACAGGGATCCGAGCAGTACTTC. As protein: CASRQGSEQYF.

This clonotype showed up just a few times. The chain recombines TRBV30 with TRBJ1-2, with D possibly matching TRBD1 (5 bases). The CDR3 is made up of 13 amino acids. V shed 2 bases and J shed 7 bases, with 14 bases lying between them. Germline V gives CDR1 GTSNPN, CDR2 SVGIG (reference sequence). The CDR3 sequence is CAWSTGPVRGYTF. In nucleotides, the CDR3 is TGTGCCTGGAGTACAGGTCCAGTGCGTGGCTACACCTTC.

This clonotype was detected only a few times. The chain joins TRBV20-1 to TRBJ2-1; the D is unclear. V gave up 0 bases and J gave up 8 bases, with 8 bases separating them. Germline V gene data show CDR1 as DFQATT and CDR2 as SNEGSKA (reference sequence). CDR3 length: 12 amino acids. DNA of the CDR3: TGCAGTGCTAGAGATCTGGTAGATGAGCAGTTCTTC. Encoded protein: CSARDLVDEQFF.

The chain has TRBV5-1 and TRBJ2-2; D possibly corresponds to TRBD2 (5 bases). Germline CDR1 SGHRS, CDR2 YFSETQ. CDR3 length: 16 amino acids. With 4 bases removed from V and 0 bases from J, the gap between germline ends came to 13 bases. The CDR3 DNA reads TGCGCCAGCAGCCCATCGGGATTCTCGAACACCGGGGAGCTGTTTTTT. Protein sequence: CASSPSGFSNTGELFF.

As DNA, the CDR3 is TGTGCCAGCAGTTTCGGGTTGTCCCCCTATGGCTACACCTTC. Protein product: CASSFGLSPYGYTF. The gene calls are TRBV12-3 or TRBV12-4 and TRBJ1-2; D call uncertain. CDR3 length: 14 amino acids. Trimming left V 3 bases short and J 4 bases short, with 12 bases between.

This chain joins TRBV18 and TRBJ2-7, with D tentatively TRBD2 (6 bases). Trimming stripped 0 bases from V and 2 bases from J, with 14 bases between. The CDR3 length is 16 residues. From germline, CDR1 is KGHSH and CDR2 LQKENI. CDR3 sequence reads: CASSPPQGLEAYEQYF. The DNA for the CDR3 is TGTGCCAGCTCACCACCTCAGGGACTTGAGGCCTACGAGCAGTACTTC. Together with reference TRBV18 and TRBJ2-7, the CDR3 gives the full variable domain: NAGVMQNPRHLVRRRGQEARLRCSPMKGHSHVYWYRQLPEEGLKFMVYLQKENIIDESGMPKERFSAEFPKEGPSILRIQQVVRGDSAAYFCASSPPQGLEAYEQYFGPGTRLTVT.

The CDR3, as DNA: TGTGCCAGCAGCTTGGCGGCAGGGTCGTATTATGTGGGTGAGCAGTTCTTC. It is translated as CASSLAAGSYYVGEQFF. This sequence joins TRBV5-6 and TRBJ2-1, with D maybe TRBD1 (5 bases). The CDR3 extends over 17 amino acids. Deletions cut 0 bases from V and 9 bases from J, with 22 bases between. CDR1 and CDR2 (germline): SGHDT, YYEEEE.

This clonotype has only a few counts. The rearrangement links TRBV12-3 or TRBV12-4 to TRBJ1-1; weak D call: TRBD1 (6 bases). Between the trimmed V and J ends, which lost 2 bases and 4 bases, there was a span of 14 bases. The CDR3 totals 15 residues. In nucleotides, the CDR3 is TGTGCCAGCAGTTTACATCAGCAGGGGCGCACTGAAGCTTTCTTT. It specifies CASSLHQQGRTEAFF.

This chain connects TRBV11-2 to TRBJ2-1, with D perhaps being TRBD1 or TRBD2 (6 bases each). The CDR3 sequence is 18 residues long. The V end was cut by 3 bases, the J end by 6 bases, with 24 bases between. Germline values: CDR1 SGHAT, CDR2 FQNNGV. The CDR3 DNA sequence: TGTGCCAGCAGCTTGGGACTCAGGGGTGGATCTGTACGCAATGAGCAGTTCTTC. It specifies CASSLGLRGGSVRNEQFF.

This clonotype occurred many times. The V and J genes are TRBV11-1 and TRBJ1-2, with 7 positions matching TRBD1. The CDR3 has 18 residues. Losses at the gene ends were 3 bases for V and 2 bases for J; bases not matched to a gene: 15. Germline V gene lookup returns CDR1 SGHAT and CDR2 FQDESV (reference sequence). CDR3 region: CASSLEGAATPINYGYTF. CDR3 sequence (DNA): TGTGCCAGCAGCTTGGAGGGGGCGGCTACCCCCATAAACTATGGCTACACCTTC. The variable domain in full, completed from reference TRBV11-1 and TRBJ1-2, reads EAEVAQSPRYKITEKSQAVAFWCDPISGHATLYWYRQILGQGPELLVQFQDESVVDDSQLPKDRFSAERLKGVDSTLKIQPAELGDSAMYLCASSLEGAATPINYGYTFGSGTRLTVV.

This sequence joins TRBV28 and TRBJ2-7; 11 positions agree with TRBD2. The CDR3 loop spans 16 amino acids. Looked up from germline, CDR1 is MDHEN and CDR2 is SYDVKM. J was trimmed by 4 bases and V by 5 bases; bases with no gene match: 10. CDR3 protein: CASSKGVASGRYEQYF. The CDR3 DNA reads TGTGCCAGCAGTAAAGGCGTCGCTAGCGGGAGGTACGAGCAGTACTTC.

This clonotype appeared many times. In nucleotides, the CDR3 is TGTGCCAGCAGCTTAGAGCCCGGGACAGGTGGCGAGCAGTACTTC. Its protein is CASSLEPGTGGEQYF. This chain joins TRBV11-2 and TRBJ2-7; 8 nucleotides agree with TRBD1. The junction had 7 bases not matched to a gene; V was cut back by 0 bases and J by 6 bases. The CDR3 is 15 residues long. The V gene's germline CDR1 is SGHAT and CDR2 FQNNGV. Looking up the rest from reference TRBV11-2 and TRBJ2-7 gives the full variable domain: EAGVAQSPRYKIIEKRQSVAFWCNPISGHATLYWYQQILGQGPKLLIQFQNNGVVDDSQLPKDRFSAERLKGVDSTLKIQPAKLEDSAVYLCASSLEPGTGGEQYFGPGTRLTVT.

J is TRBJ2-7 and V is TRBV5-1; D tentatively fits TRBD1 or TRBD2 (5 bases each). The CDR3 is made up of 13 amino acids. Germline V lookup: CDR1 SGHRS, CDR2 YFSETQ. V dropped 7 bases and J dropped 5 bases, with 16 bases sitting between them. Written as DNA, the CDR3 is TGCGCCAGCCGGGGCCAACCAAGCCACGAGCAGTACTTC. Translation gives CASRGQPSHEQYF. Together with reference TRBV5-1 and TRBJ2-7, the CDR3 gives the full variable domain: KAGVTQTPRYLIKTRGQQVTLSCSPISGHRSVSWYQQTPGQGLQFLFEYFSETQRNKGNFPGRFSGRQFSNSRSEMNVSTLELGDSALYLCASRGQPSHEQYFGPGTRLTVT.

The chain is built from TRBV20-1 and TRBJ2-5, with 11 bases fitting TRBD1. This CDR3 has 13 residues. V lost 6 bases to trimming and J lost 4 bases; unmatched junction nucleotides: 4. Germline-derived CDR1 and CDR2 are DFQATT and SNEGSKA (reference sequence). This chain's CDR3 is CSAAGQGVETQYF. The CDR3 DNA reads TGCAGTGCCGCGGGACAGGGGGTAGAGACCCAGTACTTC.